Listed here are 9 T cell receptor beta chains from one sample, sequenced in a study of blood T cells in healthy people across ages. A sample-barcoded 5' primer and a J-beta primer mix were used in a second PCR of about 7 to 12 cycles. TCRdb reanalysed the 5' RACE reads using MiXCR and keeps one entry per CDR3 protein. The sample records 1.8 million or so distinct CDR3 sequences, about 39% being singletons. Sequencing used blood. Every receptor here comes from a human donor in good health.

The V gene is TRBV28, the J gene TRBJ1-2; no clear D. The CDR3 is 13 residues long. The germline gives CDR1 MDHEN, CDR2 SYDVKM. V lost 6 bases to trimming and J lost 3 bases, with 11 bases between them. Here the CDR3 DNA reads TGTGCCAGCAGGGAGGGCGTAGACTATGGCTACACCTTC. Its translation is CASREGVDYGYTF.

The CDR3 sequence is CASSYTGVSTDTQYF. Here the CDR3 DNA reads TGTGCCAGCAGTTACACGGGGGTTAGCACAGATACGCAGTATTTT. This rearrangement joins TRBV6-2 or TRBV6-3 to TRBJ2-3, with D possibly being TRBD2 (6 bases). V shed 2 bases and J shed 0 bases, with 9 bases lying between them. The CDR3 runs 15 residues. Germline V gene data show CDR1 as MNHEY and CDR2 as SVGEGT.

The chain carries TRBV4-1 and TRBJ2-7; D ambiguous. V was clipped by 1 base and J by 3 bases, with 13 bases between them. CDR3 length: 15 residues. Germline V gene sequence: CDR1 MGHRA, CDR2 YSYEKL. CDR3 sequence: CASSQVSGPGYEQYF. The CDR3 DNA sequence: TGCGCCAGCAGCCAAGTTTCTGGCCCAGGCTACGAGCAGTACTTC.

This chain links TRBV24-1 with TRBJ2-5, with D possibly being TRBD2 (6 bases). The CDR3 consists of 13 residues. V lost 3 bases, J lost 11 bases, and 15 bases lay in between. The germline gives CDR1 KGHDR, CDR2 SFDVKD. The CDR3 sequence is CATSDLDLEGQYF. CDR3 nucleotides: TGTGCCACCAGTGATCTGGACCTGGAGGGGCAGTACTTC.

The chain recombines TRBV12-3 or TRBV12-4 with TRBJ2-3; D is undetermined. This CDR3 region has 15 residues. V was pared by 6 bases and J by 4 bases, with 17 bases between. The DNA of the CDR3 is TGTGCCAGCAGCCCAAGGGCGGTAGAGGCAGATACGCAGTATTTT. Protein: CASSPRAVEADTQYF.

This clonotype occurred many times. The chain combines TRBV6-4 with TRBJ1-2; 7 bases are a match to TRBD1. Germline CDR1 is MRHNA and CDR2 is SNTAGT. There are 15 residues in the CDR3. The J segment lost 4 bases and the V segment lost 2 bases, leaving 7 bases of the junction unmatched. DNA for the CDR3: TGTGCCAGCAGTGACACAGGACAGGCTCTCTATGGCTACACCTTC. This sequence encodes CASSDTGQALYGYTF.

The chain recombines TRBV6-6 with TRBJ1-5, with a tentative D call TRBD1 (6 bases). V was clipped by 4 bases and J by 5 bases, with 18 bases between them. This CDR3 comprises 16 residues. From germline, CDR1 is MNHNY and CDR2 SVGAGI (reference sequence). This CDR3 is CASSSNRVMADQPQHF. CDR3 coding DNA: TGTGCCAGCAGTTCCAACAGGGTCATGGCGGATCAGCCCCAGCATTTT.

This clonotype was seen a few times. The CDR3 protein is CSTTGGSNEKLFF. The DNA for the CDR3 is TGCAGTACAACCGGCGGGTCAAATGAAAAACTGTTTTTT. The chain joins TRBV20-1 to TRBJ1-4, with D hard to call. Deletions cut 8 bases from V and 5 bases from J, with 15 bases between. The CDR3 is made up of 13 amino acids. CDR1 is DFQATT and CDR2 is SNEGSKA in the germline V gene (reference sequence).

This clonotype showed up just a few times. The V call is TRBV12-3 or TRBV12-4, the J call TRBJ2-3; 10 bases map to TRBD1. Trimming cost V 5 bases and J 4 bases; bases outside gene matches: 6. This CDR3 is built from 15 residues. DNA for the CDR3: TGTGCCAGCAGTACTGGGACAGGGGTTTCAGATACGCAGTATTTT. This sequence encodes CASSTGTGVSDTQYF.